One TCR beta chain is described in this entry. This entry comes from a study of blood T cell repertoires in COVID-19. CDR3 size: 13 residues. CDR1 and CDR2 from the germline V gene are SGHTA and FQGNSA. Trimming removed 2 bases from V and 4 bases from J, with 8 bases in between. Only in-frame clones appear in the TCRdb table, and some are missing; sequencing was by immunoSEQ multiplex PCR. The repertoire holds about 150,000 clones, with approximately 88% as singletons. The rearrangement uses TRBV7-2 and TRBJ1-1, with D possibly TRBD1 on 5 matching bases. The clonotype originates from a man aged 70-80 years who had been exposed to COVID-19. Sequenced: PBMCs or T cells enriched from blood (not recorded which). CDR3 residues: CASSLYRTTEAFF. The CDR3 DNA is TGTGCCAGCAGCTTATACAGGACCACTGAAGCTTTCTTT.